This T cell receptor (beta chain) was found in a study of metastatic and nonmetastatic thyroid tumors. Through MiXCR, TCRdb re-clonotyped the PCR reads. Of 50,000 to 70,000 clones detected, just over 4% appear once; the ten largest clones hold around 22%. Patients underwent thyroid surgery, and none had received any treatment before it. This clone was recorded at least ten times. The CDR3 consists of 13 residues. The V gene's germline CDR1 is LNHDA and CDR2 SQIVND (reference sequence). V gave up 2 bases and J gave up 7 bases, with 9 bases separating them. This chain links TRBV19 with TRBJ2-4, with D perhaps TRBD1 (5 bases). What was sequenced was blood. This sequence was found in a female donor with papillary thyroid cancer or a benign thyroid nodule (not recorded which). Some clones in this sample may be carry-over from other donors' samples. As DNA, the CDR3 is TGTGCCAGTAGTATATCGGCAGGGAACATTCAGTACTTC. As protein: CASSISAGNIQYF.